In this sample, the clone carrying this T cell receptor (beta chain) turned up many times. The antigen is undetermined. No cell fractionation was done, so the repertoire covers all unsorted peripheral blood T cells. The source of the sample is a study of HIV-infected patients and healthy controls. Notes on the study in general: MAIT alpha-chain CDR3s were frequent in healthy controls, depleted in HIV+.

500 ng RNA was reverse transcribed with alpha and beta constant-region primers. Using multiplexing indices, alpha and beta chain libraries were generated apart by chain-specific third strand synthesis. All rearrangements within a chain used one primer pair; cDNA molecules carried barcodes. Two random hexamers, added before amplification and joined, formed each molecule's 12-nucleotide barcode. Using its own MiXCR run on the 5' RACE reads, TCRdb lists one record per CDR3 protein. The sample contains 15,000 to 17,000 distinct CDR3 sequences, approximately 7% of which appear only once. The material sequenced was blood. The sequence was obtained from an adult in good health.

The CDR3 region is CAWTLNTEAFF. In nucleotides, the CDR3 is TGTGCCTGGACCCTGAACACTGAAGCTTTCTTT. The rearrangement links TRBV30 to TRBJ1-1; D is ambiguous. V was shortened by 4 bases and J by 0 bases, with 3 bases between the two germline ends. Germline V gene sequence: CDR1 GTSNPN, CDR2 SVGIG (reference sequence). This CDR3 has 11 residues.